This T cell receptor (beta chain) was sequenced in a study of cytomegalovirus exposure and HLA in healthy donors. Study-level background: Genotyping showed about 80% of a few hundred donors falling in the Caucasian-associated ancestry cluster. Study results and limitations: It was shown in a later analysis that HLA-associated TCR beta chains were more clonally expanded than other, equally common chains.

The germline gives CDR1 SGDLS, CDR2 YYNGEE. Trimming pared 4 bases from V and 5 bases from J, leaving 9 bases between. The CDR3 runs to 13 residues. 13 Jbeta primers and 60 Vbeta primers were used for the PCR. Libraries were prepared by immunoSEQ multiplex PCR; TCRdb keeps only in-frame clonotypes and omits some of them. The sample lists about 60,000 clones, roughly 77% occurring once. Note on this clone: Its antigen is as yet unknown.

V gene TRBV9 combines with J gene TRBJ2-2; D gene unclear. The TCR sequence derives from a woman aged 25-40 years in good health and CMV-seronegative. The sample was PBMCs. The DNA for the CDR3 is TGTGCCAGCAGCCGAGGTGGGACCGGGGAGCTGTTTTTT. Translating gives CASSRGGTGELFF. The variable domain in full, completed from reference TRBV9 and TRBJ2-2, reads DSGVTQTPKHLITATGQRVTLRCSPRSGDLSVYWYQQSLDQGLQFLIQYYNGEERAKGNILERFSAQQFPDLHSELNLSSLELGDSALYFCASSRGGTGELFFGEGSRLTVL.